This T cell receptor (beta chain) was captured in a study of blood T cell repertoires in COVID-19. Only one count was recorded for this clone. The repertoire was sequenced with immunoSEQ multiplex PCR; TCRdb's copy has only in-frame clones and lacks some. Counted here are about 390,000 clones, around nine tenths occurring once; the ten biggest clones make up approximately 9.3%. Participant ages covered about 18 to 89 years across 25 or so US areas. Participants' reported clinical history set cohort assignment. The recovered donors of Cohort 3 showed two negative PCRs, clearance, or symptom resolution. This CDR3 is built from 11 residues. The V gene's germline CDR1 is SGDLS and CDR2 YYNGEE. V was shortened by 3 bases and J by 7 bases, with 5 bases between the two germline ends.

This clonotype was sampled from a woman in her fifties or sixties who had recovered from COVID-19. The chain is built from TRBV9 and TRBJ2-1, with no clear D. The sequencing input was PBMCs or T cells enriched from blood (not recorded which). CDR3: CASSALNEQFF. The CDR3 bases are TGTGCCAGCAGCGCGCTAAATGAGCAGTTCTTC.